The T cell receptor beta chain described here comes from a study of Graves' ophthalmopathy and Graves' hyperthyroidism. General study results and limits: Most thyroid clonotypes expanded beyond 0.001 frequency were also found in blood.

The CDR3 runs 14 residues. Germline-derived CDR1 and CDR2 are WNHNN and SYGVQD (reference sequence). The V end was cut by 4 bases, the J end by 5 bases, with 15 bases between. This clonotype was detected ten times or more. Its antigen is currently unknown. The authors amplified TCR beta CDR3 regions, and they did so from RNA transcripts for repertoire sequencing. The authors performed first-round RT-PCR with HTBI primers and then a second-round multiplex PCR. One entry per CDR3 protein, called by TCRdb with MiXCR from the multiplex PCR reads. The table lists about 220,000 distinct CDR3 sequences, about 22% of them singletons.

This rearrangement joins TRBV10-1 to TRBJ2-7; the D gene is possibly TRBD1 (5 bases). The material sequenced was peripheral blood. The receptor comes from a woman between 50 and 59 years old with Graves' ophthalmopathy. This chain's CDR3 is CASSGTLQGDEQYF. The CDR3 DNA reads TGCGCCAGCAGTGGGACGCTGCAGGGTGACGAGCAGTACTTC.